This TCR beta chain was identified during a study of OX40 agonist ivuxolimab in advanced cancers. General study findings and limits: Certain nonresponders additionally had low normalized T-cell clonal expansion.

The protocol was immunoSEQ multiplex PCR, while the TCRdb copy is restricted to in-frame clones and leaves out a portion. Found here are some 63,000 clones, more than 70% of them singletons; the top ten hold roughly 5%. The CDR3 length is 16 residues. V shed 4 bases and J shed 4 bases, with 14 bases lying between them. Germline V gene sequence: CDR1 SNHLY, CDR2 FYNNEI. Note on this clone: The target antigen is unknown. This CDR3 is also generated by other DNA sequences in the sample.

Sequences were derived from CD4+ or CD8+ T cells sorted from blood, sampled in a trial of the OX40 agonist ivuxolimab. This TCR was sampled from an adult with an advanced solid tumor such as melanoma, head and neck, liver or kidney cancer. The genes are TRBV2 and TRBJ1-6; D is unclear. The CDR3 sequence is CASSADGRGYNSPLHF. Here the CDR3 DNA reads TGTGCCAGCAGTGCCGATGGCCGCGGATATAATTCACCCCTCCACTTT. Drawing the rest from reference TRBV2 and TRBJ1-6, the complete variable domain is EPEVTQTPSHQVTQMGQEVILRCVPISNHLYFYWYRQILGQKVEFLVSFYNNEISEKSEIFDDQFSVERPDGSNFTLKIRSTKLEDSAMYFCASSADGRGYNSPLHFGNGTRLTVT.